Detailed here is one TCR beta chain. The CDR3 has 11 amino acids. Germline loops: CDR1 SGHTA, CDR2 FQGNSA. V lost 4 bases to trimming and J lost 7 bases, with 8 bases between them. This sample is drawn from a study of Graves' ophthalmopathy and Graves' hyperthyroidism. As the template, RNA transcripts were used to amplify TCR beta CDR3 regions. An initial RT-PCR round employing HTBI primers preceded a second-round multiplex PCR. MiXCR was run by TCRdb on the multiplex PCR reads, yielding one entry per CDR3 protein. Of about 230,000 distinct CDR3 sequences listed, around 42% are singletons. This rearrangement joins TRBV7-2 to TRBJ2-7; D unresolved. This receptor was identified in an adult man with Graves' ophthalmopathy. Sequenced sample: peripheral blood. CDR3 nucleotides: TGTGCCAGCAGCTGGTCCGTGGAGCAGTACTTC. Translating gives CASSWSVEQYF.